Following are 5 T cell receptor beta chains from one sample sequenced in a study of PD-1 blockade in mismatch repair-deficient tumors. Sequencing was performed with immunoSEQ multiplex PCR; in TCRdb, only in-frame clones are kept and a portion is missing. The sample has fewer than 50,000 clones, roughly 83% seen once. The material was peripheral blood, obtained 4 weeks after starting pembrolizumab. The receptors here all came from an adult with mismatch repair-deficient cancer.

The gene calls are TRBV7-2 and TRBJ2-5; 7 nucleotides agree with TRBD1. The V gene end was trimmed by 1 base and the J gene end by 4 bases; junction bases not matched to a gene: 9. The CDR3 runs to 16 residues. The germline V gene encodes CDR1 SGHTA and CDR2 FQGNSA. CDR3 nucleotides: TGTGCCAGCAGCTTAGGAGGGGGCGGCGGCAGAGAGACCCAGTACTTC. Its protein product is CASSLGGGGGRETQYF.

J is TRBJ2-2 and V is TRBV23-1; TRBD2 matches at 8 bases. TRBV23-1 is an ORF, with its function uncertain. The CDR3 has 20 amino acids. J was trimmed by 7 bases and V by 7 bases; bases with no gene match: 26. For the CDR3, the DNA is TGCGCCAGCAAGTCAAAGGACACCCGGGGGGTAGCGGGACAAGACGGGGAGCTGTTTTTT. This gives the protein CASKSKDTRGVAGQDGELFF.

The chain has TRBV28 and TRBJ2-3; the match to TRBD1 covers 7 bases. Germline values: CDR1 MDHEN, CDR2 SYDVKM. This CDR3 is built from 15 residues. With V trimmed by 5 bases and J by 0 bases, 5 bases remained unmatched. The CDR3 DNA is TGTGCCAGCAGTCAACACAGGGGTAGCACAGATACGCAGTATTTT. Its protein is CASSQHRGSTDTQYF.

The chain couples TRBV7-9 to TRBJ2-1, with unresolved D. Trimming took off 4 bases at V and 5 bases at J, with 0 bases between the two ends. CDR1 SEHNR and CDR2 FQNEAQ come from the germline V gene (reference sequence). The CDR3 contains 10 residues. The CDR3 here is CASSYNEQFF. DNA for the CDR3: TGTGCCAGCAGCTACAATGAGCAGTTCTTC.

The V gene is TRBV21-1, the J gene TRBJ1-5. TRBV21-1 corresponds to a pseudogene. There are 14 residues in the CDR3. DNA of the CDR3: TGTGCCAGCAGCCCACGGGTATGGAATCAGCCCCAGCATTTT. Its protein product is CASSPRVWNQPQHF.